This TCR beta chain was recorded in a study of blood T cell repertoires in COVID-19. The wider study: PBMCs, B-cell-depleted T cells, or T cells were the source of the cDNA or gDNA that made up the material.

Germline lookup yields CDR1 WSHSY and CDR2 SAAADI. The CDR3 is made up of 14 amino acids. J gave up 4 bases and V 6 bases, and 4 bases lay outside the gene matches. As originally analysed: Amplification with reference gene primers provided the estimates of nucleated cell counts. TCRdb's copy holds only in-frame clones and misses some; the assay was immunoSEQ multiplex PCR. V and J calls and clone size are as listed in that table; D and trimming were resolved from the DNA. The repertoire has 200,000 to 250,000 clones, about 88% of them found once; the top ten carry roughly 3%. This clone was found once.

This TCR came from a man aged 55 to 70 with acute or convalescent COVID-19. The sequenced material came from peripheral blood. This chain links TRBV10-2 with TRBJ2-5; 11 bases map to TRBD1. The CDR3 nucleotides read TGCGCCAGCAGGCGGGACAGGGGGGGAGAGACCCAGTACTTC. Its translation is CASRRDRGGETQYF.